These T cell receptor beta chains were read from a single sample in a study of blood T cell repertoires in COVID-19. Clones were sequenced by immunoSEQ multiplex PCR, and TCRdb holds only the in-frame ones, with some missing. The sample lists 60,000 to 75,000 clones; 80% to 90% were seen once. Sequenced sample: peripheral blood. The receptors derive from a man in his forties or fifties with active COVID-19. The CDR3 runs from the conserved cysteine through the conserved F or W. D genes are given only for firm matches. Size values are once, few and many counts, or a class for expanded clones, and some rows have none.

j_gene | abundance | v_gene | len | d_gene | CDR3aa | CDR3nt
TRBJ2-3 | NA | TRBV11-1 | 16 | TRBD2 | CASSLESQREQDTQYF | TGTGCCAGCAGCTTAGAATCCCAGCGGGAGCAAGATACGCAGTATTTT
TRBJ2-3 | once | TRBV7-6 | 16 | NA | CASSGPSESASDTQYF | TGTGCCAGCAGCGGACCTAGCGAGAGCGCCTCAGATACGCAGTATTTT
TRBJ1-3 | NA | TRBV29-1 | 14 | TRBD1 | CSVEKGAAGNTIYF | TGCAGCGTTGAAAAGGGGGCCGCTGGAAACACCATATATTTT
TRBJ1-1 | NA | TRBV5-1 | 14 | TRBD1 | CASSLQGANTEAFF | TGCGCCAGCAGCCTACAGGGGGCAAACACTGAAGCTTTCTTT
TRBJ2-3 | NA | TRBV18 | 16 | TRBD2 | CASSPLLAGLADTQYF | TGTGCCAGCTCACCACTCCTAGCGGGACTCGCAGATACGCAGTATTTT
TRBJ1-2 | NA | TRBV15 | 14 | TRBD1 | CATSMRDSSYGYTF | TGTGCCACCAGCATGCGGGACAGCTCCTATGGCTACACCTTC
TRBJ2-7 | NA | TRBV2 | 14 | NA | CASSDRTQAYEQYF | TGTGCCAGCAGTGACAGGACACAAGCCTACGAGCAGTACTTC
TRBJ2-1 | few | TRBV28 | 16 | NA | CASSQLAAGSYNEQFF | TGTGCCAGCAGTCAACTAGCTGCAGGGTCCTACAATGAGCAGTTCTTC
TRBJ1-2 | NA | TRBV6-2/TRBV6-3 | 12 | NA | CASSYSGVGYTF | TGTGCCAGCAGTTACAGCGGAGTTGGCTACACCTTC
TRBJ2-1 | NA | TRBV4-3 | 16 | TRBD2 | CASSQDFGGRPNEQFF | TGCGCCAGCAGCCAAGATTTTGGCGGGAGACCCAATGAGCAGTTCTTC